The next 7 T cell receptor beta chains were all read from a single sample in a study of cytomegalovirus exposure and HLA in healthy donors. The PCR made use of 60 Vbeta and 13 Jbeta primers. Sequencing used immunoSEQ multiplex PCR; TCRdb keeps in-frame clones, though not all of them. The sample records some 110,000 clones, roughly 66% being singletons. The material sequenced was PBMCs. These receptors came from a young woman in good health and CMV-seronegative.

The rearrangement uses TRBV7-9 and TRBJ2-7; 8 nucleotides line up with TRBD1. This CDR3 is 15 amino acids long. Unmatched junction bases numbered 4, after V lost 3 bases and J lost 0 bases. Germline CDR1 SEHNR, CDR2 FQNEAQ (reference sequence). Written as DNA, the CDR3 is TGTGCCAGCAGCTTCGGACAGGGAATCTCCTACGAGCAGTACTTC. Residues: CASSFGQGISYEQYF.

V and J are TRBV7-9 and TRBJ2-2, with D possibly being TRBD2 (5 bases). Germline CDR1 SEHNR, CDR2 FQNEAQ (reference sequence). The CDR3 loop spans 16 amino acids. V was trimmed by 5 bases and J by 0 bases, leaving 13 bases between them. CDR3 bases: TGTGCCAGCAGCCTCCCTTCCGGGACGAACACCGGGGAGCTGTTTTTT. Translated, it gives CASSLPSGTNTGELFF.

The chain couples TRBV11-2 to TRBJ1-1; the D is unclear. This CDR3 has 11 residues. The ends were cut back, 5 bases at V and 8 bases at J, with 9 bases in the middle. The germline V gene has CDR1 SGHAT and CDR2 FQNNGV. CDR3 nucleotides: TGTGCCAGCAGCCCAGGCAGGGAAGCTTTCTTT. This translates into CASSPGREAFF.

Comment on this clone: The same CDR3 also results from other DNA sequences found in this sample. The genes are TRBV7-9 and TRBJ2-7; D is uncertain. The CDR3 is 12 amino acids. The V and J ends lost 5 bases and 0 bases respectively, with 5 bases between them. Per germline, CDR1 SEHNR and CDR2 FQNEAQ (reference sequence). The CDR3: CASSPGSYEQYF. The CDR3, as DNA: TGTGCCAGCAGCCCAGGCTCCTACGAGCAGTACTTC. Variable domain in full (rest from reference TRBV7-9 and TRBJ2-7): DTGVSQNPRHKITKRGQNVTFRCDPISEHNRLYWYRQTLGQGPEFLTYFQNEAQLEKSRLLSDRFSAERPKGSFSTLEIQRTEQGDSAMYLCASSPGSYEQYFGPGTRLTVT.

This sequence joins TRBV10-3 and TRBJ1-2; D is ambiguous. Germline loops: CDR1 ENHRY, CDR2 SYGVKD. The CDR3 loop spans 13 amino acids. Trimming cost V 0 bases and J 5 bases, with 7 bases left between them. The CDR3 DNA sequence: TGTGCCATCAGTGAGTCGGAGGTATATGGCTACACCTTC. As protein: CAISESEVYGYTF.

The chain combines TRBV30 with TRBJ2-5; the D is unclear. The CDR3 has 11 residues. Germline V gene data show CDR1 as GTSNPN and CDR2 as SVGIG (reference sequence). V shed 3 bases and J shed 1 base, with 3 bases lying between them. The CDR3 protein is CAWSSQETQYF. CDR3 in DNA: TGTGCCTGGAGCAGCCAAGAGACCCAGTACTTC. Together with reference TRBV30 and TRBJ2-5, the CDR3 gives the full variable domain: SQTIHQWPATLVQPVGSPLSLECTVEGTSNPNLYWYRQAAGRGLQLLFYSVGIGQISSEVPQNLSASRPQDRQFILSSKKLLLSDSGFYLCAWSSQETQYFGPGTRLLVL.

This chain links TRBV28 with TRBJ1-4; 11 bases are shared with TRBD1. The V gene's germline CDR1 is MDHEN and CDR2 SYDVKM. The CDR3 is made up of 17 amino acids. V dropped 0 bases and J dropped 8; count of bases not matched to a gene: 8. The CDR3 loop reads CASSLWGSGTGGEKLFF. The CDR3 DNA reads TGTGCCAGCAGTTTATGGGGGAGCGGGACAGGGGGGGAAAAACTGTTTTTT. The whole variable domain, filled in from reference TRBV28 and TRBJ1-4, reads DVKVTQSSRYLVKRTGEKVFLECVQDMDHENMFWYRQDPGLGLRLIYFSYDVKMKEKGDIPEGYSVSREKKERFSLILESASTNQTSMYLCASSLWGSGTGGEKLFFGSGTQLSVL.